The TCR beta chain under discussion was sequenced for a study of T cell repertoires in cytomegalovirus infection. At the level of the study: CMV infection together with matching HLA type was indicated by public TCR beta signatures.

TCRdb processed the reads anew with MiXCR; each CDR3 protein has one entry. Of more than 250,000 distinct CDR3 sequences detected, approximately 25% appear once; the ten largest clones hold roughly 13%. This clonotype was recorded only once. As yet, its antigen is unknown. The V gene end was trimmed by 3 bases and the J gene end by 1 base; junction bases not matched to a gene: 7. Germline CDR1 is SQVTM and CDR2 is ANQGSEA. This CDR3 has 17 amino acids. This material consisted of cultured PBMCs, taken from culture after CMV antigen stimulation. The chain employs TRBV29-1 and TRBJ2-1, with 12 positions matching TRBD1. This clonotype was sampled from a human donor in good health (CMV status not recorded). Some clones in this sample may be carry-over from other donors' samples. CDR3 in amino acids: CSVEGGQGAQSYNEQFF. Written as DNA, the CDR3 is TGCAGCGTTGAGGGGGGACAGGGGGCTCAGTCCTACAATGAGCAGTTCTTC.